The present entry profiles one T cell receptor beta chain with its context. The antigen remains undetermined. Measured with immunoSEQ multiplex PCR; TCRdb has only the in-frame clones, and not every one. The sample carries 35,000 to 50,000 clones, roughly 83% recorded once. This specimen comes from a study of a mutant IDH1 vaccine in newly diagnosed glioma. Across the whole study: Pretreatment consisted of radiotherapy, temozolomide, or both, with most receiving both.

Time point meaning: week 35, safety follow-up. With topical imiquimod, each dose of the vaccine consisted of 300 ug of mutant IDH1 20-mer peptide. The CDR3 totals 12 residues. J lost 6 bases, V lost 2 bases, and 2 bases had no gene match. CDR1 and CDR2 from the germline V gene are SGHRS and YFSETQ. This clonotype originated in a woman aged 45-60 years with glioma. Sequencing was performed on PBMCs, taken from a glioma patient whose treatment included an IDH1 peptide vaccine. This chain joins TRBV5-1 and TRBJ2-7; TRBD1 matches at 7 bases. CDR3 bases: TGCGCCAGCAGCTTAGGACAGGCCGAGCAGTACTTC. This encodes CASSLGQAEQYF. The full variable domain, in which reference TRBV5-1 and TRBJ2-7 provide the parts outside the CDR3, is KAGVTQTPRYLIKTRGQQVTLSCSPISGHRSVSWYQQTPGQGLQFLFEYFSETQRNKGNFPGRFSGRQFSNSRSEMNVSTLELGDSALYLCASSLGQAEQYFGPGTRLTVT.